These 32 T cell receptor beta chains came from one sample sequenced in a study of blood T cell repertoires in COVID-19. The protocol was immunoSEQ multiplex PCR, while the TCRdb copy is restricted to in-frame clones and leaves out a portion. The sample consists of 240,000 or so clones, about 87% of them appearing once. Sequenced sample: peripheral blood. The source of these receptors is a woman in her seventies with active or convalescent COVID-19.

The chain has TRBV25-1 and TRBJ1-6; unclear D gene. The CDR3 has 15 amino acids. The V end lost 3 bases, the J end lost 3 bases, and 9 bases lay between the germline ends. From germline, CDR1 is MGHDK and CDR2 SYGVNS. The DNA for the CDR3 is TGTGCCAGCAGTGACGAGGTAGTCTATAATTCACCCCTCCACTTT. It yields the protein CASSDEVVYNSPLHF.

CDR3 sequence (DNA): TGCAGCGTACCCTGGACAGGGCGTAGCACAGATACGCAGTATTTT. Protein product: CSVPWTGRSTDTQYF. The chain carries TRBV29-1 and TRBJ2-3; TRBD1 matches 8 bases. Trimming removed 6 bases from V and 0 bases from J; junction bases left unmatched: 8. Looked up from germline, CDR1 is SQVTM and CDR2 is ANQGSEA. This CDR3 is 15 amino acids long.

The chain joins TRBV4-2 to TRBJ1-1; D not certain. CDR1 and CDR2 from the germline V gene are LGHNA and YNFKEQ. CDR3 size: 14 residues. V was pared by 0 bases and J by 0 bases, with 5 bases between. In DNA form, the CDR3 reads TGTGCCAGCAGCCAAGACGGGGTGAACACTGAAGCTTTCTTT. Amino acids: CASSQDGVNTEAFF.

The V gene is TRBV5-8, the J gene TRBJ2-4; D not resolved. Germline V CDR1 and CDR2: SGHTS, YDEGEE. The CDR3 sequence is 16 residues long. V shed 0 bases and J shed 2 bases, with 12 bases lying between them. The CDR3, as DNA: TGTGCCAGCAGCTTGGTACTCCTAGGAACCAAAAACATTCAGTACTTC. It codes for CASSLVLLGTKNIQYF.

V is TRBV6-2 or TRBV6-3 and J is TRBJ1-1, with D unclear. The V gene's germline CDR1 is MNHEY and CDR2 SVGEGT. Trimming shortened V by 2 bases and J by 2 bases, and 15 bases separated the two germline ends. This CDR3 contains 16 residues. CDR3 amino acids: CASSYPIPGVNTEAFF. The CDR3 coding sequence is TGTGCCAGCAGTTACCCGATCCCCGGGGTTAACACTGAAGCTTTCTTT.

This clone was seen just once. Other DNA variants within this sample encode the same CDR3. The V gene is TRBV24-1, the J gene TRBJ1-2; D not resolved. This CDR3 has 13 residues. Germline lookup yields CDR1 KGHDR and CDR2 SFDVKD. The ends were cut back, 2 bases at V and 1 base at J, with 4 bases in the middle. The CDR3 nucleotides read TGTGCCACCAGTGATTCAGTTAACTATGGCTACACCTTC. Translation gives CATSDSVNYGYTF.

The CDR3 bases are TGTGCCAGTAGTATAGACAGTCATCAGCCCCAGCATTTT. Encoded protein: CASSIDSHQPQHF. The chain employs TRBV19 and TRBJ1-5, with D unresolved. Trimming pared 0 bases from V and 5 bases from J, leaving 5 bases between. CDR3 length equals 13 residues. Germline CDR1 LNHDA, CDR2 SQIVND (reference sequence).

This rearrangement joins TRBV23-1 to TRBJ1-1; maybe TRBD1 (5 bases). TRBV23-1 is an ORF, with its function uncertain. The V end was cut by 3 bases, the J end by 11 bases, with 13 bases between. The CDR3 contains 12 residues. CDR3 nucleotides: TGCGCCAGCAGTCACCCGGGGGTTAGGGCTTTCTTT. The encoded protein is CASSHPGVRAFF.

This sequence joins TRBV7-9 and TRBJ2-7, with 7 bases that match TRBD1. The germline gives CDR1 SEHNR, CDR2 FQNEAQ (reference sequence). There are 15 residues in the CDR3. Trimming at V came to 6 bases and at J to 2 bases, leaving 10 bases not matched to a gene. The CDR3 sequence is CASSYTDRAAYEQYF. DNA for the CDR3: TGTGCCAGCAGTTATACTGACAGGGCTGCCTACGAGCAGTACTTC.

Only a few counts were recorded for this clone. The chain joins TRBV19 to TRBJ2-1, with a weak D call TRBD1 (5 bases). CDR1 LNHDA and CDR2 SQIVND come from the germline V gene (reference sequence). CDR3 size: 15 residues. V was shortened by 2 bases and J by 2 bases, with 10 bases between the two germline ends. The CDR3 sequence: CASSIKAGTYNEQFF. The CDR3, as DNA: TGTGCCAGTAGTATAAAAGCAGGGACCTACAATGAGCAGTTCTTC.

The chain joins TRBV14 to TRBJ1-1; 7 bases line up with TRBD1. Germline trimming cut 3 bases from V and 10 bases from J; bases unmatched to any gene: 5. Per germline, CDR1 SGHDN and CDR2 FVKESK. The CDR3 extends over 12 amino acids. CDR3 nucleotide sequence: TGTGCCAGCAGCCAGAGCCAGGGGGGAGCTTTCTTT. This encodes CASSQSQGGAFF.

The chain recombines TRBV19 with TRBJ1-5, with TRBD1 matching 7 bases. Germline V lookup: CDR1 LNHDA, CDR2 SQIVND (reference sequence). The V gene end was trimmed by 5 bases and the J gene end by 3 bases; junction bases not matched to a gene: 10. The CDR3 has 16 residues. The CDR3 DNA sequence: TGTGCCAGTAGTCCCGCGACAGGGTTCCCCAATCAGCCCCAGCATTTT. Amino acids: CASSPATGFPNQPQHF.

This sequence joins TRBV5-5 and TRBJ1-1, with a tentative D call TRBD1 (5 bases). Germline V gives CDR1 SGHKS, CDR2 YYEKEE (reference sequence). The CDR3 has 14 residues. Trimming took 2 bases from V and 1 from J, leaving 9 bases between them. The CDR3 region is CASSFLGGNTEAFF. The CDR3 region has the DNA TGTGCCAGCAGCTTTCTCGGGGGGAACACTGAAGCTTTCTTT.

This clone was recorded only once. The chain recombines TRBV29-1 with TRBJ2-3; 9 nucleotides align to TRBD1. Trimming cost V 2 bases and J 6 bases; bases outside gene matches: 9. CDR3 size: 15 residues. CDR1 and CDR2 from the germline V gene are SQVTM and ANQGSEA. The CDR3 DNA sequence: TGCAGCGTTGAACCTTGGGACAGGGAGTCGGATACGCAGTATTTT. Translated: CSVEPWDRESDTQYF.

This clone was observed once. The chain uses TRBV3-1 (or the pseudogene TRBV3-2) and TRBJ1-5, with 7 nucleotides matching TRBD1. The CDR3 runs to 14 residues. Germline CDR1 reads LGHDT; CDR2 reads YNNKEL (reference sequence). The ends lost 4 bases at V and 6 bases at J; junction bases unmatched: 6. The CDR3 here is CASSPQGQGQPQHF. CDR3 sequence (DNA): TGTGCCAGCAGCCCACAGGGGCAGGGTCAGCCCCAGCATTTT.

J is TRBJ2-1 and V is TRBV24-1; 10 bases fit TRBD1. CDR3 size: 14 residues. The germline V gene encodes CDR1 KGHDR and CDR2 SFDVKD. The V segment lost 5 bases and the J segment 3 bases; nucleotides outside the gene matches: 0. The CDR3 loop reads CATSGDRGYNEQFF. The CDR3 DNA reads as TGTGCCACCAGTGGGGACAGGGGCTACAATGAGCAGTTCTTC.

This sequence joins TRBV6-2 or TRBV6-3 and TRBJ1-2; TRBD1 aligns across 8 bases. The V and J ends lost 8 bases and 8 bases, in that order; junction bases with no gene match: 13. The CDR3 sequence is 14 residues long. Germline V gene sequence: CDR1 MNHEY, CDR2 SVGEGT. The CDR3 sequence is CASRSHGTGKGYTF. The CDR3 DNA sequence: TGTGCCAGCCGTTCACATGGGACAGGAAAAGGCTACACCTTC.

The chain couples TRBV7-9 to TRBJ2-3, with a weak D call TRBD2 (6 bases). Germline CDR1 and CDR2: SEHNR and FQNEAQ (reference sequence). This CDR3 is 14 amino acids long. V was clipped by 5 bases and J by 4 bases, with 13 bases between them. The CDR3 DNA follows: TGTGCCAGCAGCCAGGAGGGTGGCCCAGATACGCAGTATTTT. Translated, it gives CASSQEGGPDTQYF.

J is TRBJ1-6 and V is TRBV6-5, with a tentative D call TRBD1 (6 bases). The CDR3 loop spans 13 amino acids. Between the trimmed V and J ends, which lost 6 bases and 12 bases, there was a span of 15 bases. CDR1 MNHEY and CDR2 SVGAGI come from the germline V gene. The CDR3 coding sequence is TGTGCCAGCAGCTATCCCGGGGGGCGACCCCTCCACTTT. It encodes CASSYPGGRPLHF.

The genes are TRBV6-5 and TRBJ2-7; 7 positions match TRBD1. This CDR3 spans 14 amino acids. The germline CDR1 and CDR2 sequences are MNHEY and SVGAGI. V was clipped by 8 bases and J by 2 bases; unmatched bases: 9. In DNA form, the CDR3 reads TGTGCCAGCCTCCCCTCGGGACAGCCCTACGAGCAGTACTTC. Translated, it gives CASLPSGQPYEQYF.

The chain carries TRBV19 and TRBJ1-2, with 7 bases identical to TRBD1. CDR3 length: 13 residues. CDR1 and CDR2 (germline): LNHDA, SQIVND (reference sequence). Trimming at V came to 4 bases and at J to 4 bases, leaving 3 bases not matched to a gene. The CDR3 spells CASSTTGTYGYTF. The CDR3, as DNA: TGTGCCAGTAGTACGACAGGGACCTATGGCTACACCTTC.

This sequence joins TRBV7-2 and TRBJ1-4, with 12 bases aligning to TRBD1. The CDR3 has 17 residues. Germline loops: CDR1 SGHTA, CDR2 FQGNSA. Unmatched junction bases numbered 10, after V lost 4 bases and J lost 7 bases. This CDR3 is CASSSGQGAALLEKLFF. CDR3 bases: TGTGCCAGCAGCTCGGGACAGGGGGCCGCACTTCTTGAAAAACTGTTTTTT.

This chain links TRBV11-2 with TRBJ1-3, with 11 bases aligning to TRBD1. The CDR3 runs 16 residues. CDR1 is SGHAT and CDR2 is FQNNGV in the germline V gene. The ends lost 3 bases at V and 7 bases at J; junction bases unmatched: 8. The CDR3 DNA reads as TGTGCCAGCAGCTTCTCCGGGACAGGGGGAGGGAACACCATATATTTT. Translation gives CASSFSGTGGGNTIYF. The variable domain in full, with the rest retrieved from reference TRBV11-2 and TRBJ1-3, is EAGVAQSPRYKIIEKRQSVAFWCNPISGHATLYWYQQILGQGPKLLIQFQNNGVVDDSQLPKDRFSAERLKGVDSTLKIQPAKLEDSAVYLCASSFSGTGGGNTIYFGEGSWLTVV.

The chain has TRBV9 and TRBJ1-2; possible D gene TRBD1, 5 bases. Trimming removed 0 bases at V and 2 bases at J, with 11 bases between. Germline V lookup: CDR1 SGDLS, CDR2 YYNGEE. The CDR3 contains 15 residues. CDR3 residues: CASSVVAGTNYGYTF. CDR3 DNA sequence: TGTGCCAGCAGCGTAGTAGCGGGGACGAACTATGGCTACACCTTC.

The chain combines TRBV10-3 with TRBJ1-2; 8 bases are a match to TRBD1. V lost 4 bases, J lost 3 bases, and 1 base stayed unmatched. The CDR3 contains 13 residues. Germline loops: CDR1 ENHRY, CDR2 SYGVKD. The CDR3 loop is CAISVGQDYGYTF. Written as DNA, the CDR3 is TGTGCCATCAGTGTGGGACAGGACTATGGCTACACCTTC.

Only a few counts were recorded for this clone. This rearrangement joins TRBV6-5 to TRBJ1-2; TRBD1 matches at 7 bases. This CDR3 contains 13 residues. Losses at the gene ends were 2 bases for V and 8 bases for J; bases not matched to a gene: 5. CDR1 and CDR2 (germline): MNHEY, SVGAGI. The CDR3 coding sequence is TGTGCCAGCAGTTACACAGGGGCGGGCGGCTACACCTTC. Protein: CASSYTGAGGYTF.

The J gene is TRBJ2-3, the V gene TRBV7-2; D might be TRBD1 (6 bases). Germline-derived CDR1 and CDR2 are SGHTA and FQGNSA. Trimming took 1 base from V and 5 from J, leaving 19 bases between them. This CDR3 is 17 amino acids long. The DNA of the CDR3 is TGTGCCAGCAGCTTAGGGTCAAGTGACAGGTCATTAGATACGCAGTATTTT. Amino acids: CASSLGSSDRSLDTQYF.

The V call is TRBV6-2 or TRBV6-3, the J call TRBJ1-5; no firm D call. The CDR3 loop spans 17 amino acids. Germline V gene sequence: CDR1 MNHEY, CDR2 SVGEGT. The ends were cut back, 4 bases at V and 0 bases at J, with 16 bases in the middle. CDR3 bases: TGTGCCAGCAGTTTGGGAGAGGTACTCTCTAGCAATCAGCCCCAGCATTTT. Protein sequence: CASSLGEVLSSNQPQHF.

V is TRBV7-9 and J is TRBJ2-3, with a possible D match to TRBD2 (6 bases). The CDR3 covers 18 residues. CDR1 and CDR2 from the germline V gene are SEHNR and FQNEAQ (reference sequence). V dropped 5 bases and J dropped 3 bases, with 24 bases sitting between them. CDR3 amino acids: CASSPHRTGSGLTDTQYF. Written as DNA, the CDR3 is TGTGCCAGCAGCCCACACCGGACGGGGTCCGGACTAACAGATACGCAGTATTTT.

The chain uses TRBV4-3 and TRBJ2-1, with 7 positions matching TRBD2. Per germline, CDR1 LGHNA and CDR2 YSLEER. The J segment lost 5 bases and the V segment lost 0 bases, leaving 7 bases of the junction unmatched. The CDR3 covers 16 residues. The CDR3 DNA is TGCGCCAGCAGCCAAGAAGGAGGGCTAGCGGACAATGAGCAGTTCTTC. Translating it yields CASSQEGGLADNEQFF.

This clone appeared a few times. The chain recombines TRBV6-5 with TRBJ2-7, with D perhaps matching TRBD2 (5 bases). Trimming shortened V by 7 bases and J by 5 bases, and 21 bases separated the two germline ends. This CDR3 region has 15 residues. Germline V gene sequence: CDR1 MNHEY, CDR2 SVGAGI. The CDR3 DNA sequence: TGTGCCAGCACCCCACCGGGGAGAGTCCGCCACGAGCAGTACTTC. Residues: CASTPPGRVRHEQYF.

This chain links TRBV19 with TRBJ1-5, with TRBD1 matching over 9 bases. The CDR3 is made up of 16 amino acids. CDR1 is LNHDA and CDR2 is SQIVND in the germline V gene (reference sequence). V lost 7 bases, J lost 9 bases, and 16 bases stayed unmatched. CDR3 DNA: TGTGCCAGTACCCCAGGAGGCGGGACAGGGAGGAGGCCCCAGCATTTT. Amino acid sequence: CASTPGGGTGRRPQHF.